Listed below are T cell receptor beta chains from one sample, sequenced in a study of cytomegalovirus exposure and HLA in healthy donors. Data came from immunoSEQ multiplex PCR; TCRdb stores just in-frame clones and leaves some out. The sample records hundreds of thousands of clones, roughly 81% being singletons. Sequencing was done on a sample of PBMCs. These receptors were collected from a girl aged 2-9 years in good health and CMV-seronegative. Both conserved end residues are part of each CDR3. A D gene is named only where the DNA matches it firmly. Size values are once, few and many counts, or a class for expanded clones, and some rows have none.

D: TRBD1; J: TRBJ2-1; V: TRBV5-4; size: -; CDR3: CASSGARRTGGASEQFF; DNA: TGTGCCAGCAGCGGTGCCCGTAGGACAGGGGGGGCTTCGGAGCAGTTCTTC
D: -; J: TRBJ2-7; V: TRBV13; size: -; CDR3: CASSLVLPFSYEQYF; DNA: TGTGCCAGCAGCTTAGTACTACCGTTCTCCTACGAGCAGTACTTC
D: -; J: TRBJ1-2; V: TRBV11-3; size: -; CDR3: CASSFTGHRLPFNYGYTF; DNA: TGTGCCAGCAGCTTCACGGGACACCGCCTGCCATTTAACTATGGCTACACCTTC
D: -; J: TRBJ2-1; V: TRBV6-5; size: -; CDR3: CASSPRGSYNEQFF; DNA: TGTGCCAGCAGTCCTCGAGGGTCCTACAATGAGCAGTTCTTC
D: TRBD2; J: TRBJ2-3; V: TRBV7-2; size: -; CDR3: CASSLVLAGGRKGTDTQYF; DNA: TGTGCCAGCAGCTTAGTCCTAGCGGGGGGGCGGAAGGGGACAGATACGCAGTATTTT
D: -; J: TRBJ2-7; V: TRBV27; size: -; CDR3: CASSLAGSTYEQYF; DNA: TGTGCCAGCAGTTTGGCAGGATCCACCTACGAGCAGTACTTC
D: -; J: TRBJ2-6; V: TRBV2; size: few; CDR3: CASEGVGGWSGANVLTF; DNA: TGTGCCAGCGAGGGGGTAGGGGGATGGTCTGGGGCCAACGTCCTGACTTTC
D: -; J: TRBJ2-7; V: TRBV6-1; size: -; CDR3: CASSEAGRAEQYF; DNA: TGTGCCAGCAGTGAAGCTGGCAGGGCCGAGCAGTACTTC
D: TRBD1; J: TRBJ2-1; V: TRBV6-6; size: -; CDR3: CASIPGQGYNEQFF; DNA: TGTGCCAGCATACCGGGACAGGGATACAATGAGCAGTTCTTC
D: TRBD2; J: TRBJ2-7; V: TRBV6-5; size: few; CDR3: CASRGGFYEQYF; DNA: TGTGCCAGCCGGGGGGGGTTCTACGAGCAGTACTTC
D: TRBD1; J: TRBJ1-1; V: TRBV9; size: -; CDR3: CASSVGGQGTEAFF; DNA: TGTGCCAGCAGCGTAGGGGGACAGGGCACTGAAGCTTTCTTT
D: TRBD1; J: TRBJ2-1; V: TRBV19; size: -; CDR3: CASSMDRSYNEQFF; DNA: TGTGCCAGTAGTATGGACAGGTCTTACAATGAGCAGTTCTTC
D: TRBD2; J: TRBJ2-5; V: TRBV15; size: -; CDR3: CATSRGLVPAGGQETQYF; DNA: TGTGCCACCAGCAGAGGTCTTGTGCCGGCGGGAGGGCAAGAGACCCAGTACTTC
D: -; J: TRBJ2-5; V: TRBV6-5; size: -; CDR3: CASSSVLTGRETQYF; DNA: TGTGCCAGCAGTTCCGTACTTACAGGGCGGGAGACCCAGTACTTC
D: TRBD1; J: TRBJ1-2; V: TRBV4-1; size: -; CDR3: CASSHPGQNYGYTF; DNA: TGCGCCAGCAGCCATCCGGGACAGAACTATGGCTACACCTTC
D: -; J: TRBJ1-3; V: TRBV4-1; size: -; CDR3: CASSQEWEYFSGNTIYF; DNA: TGCGCCAGCAGCCAAGAGTGGGAGTACTTCTCTGGAAACACCATATATTTT
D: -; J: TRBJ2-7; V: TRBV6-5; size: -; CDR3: CASSYGRGPYEQYF; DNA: TGTGCCAGCAGTTACGGCAGGGGCCCCTACGAGCAGTACTTC
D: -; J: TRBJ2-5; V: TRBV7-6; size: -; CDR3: CASSLYRQETQYF; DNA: TGTGCCAGCAGCTTATACAGGCAAGAGACCCAGTACTTC
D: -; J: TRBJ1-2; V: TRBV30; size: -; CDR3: CAWSVPQGYGYTF; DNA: TGTGCCTGGAGTGTACCCCAGGGGTATGGCTACACCTTC
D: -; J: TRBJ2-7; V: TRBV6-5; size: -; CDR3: CASRAGQGRYEQYF; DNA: TGTGCCAGCAGGGCTGGGCAGGGCCGCTACGAGCAGTACTTC
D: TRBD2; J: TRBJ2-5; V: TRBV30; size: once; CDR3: CAWSPRGVEETQYF; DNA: TGTGCCTGGAGTCCACGGGGGGTAGAAGAGACCCAGTACTTC
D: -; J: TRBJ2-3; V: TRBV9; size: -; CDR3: CASSPGRDTQYF; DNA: TGTGCCAGCAGCCCGGGAAGGGATACGCAGTATTTT
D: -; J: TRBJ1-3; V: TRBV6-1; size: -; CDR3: CASSDFRGSGNTIYF; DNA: TGTGCCAGCAGTGATTTCAGAGGCTCTGGAAACACCATATATTTT
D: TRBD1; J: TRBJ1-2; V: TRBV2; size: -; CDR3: CASSEGRGLYGYTF; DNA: TGTGCCAGCAGTGAAGGCAGGGGGCTCTATGGCTACACCTTC
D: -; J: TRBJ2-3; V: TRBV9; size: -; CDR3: CASSGRLSTDTQYF; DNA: TGTGCCAGCAGCGGGCGGTTGAGCACAGATACGCAGTATTTT
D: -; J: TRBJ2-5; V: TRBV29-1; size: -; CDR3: CSVGVETQYF; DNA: TGCAGCGTTGGAGTGGAGACCCAGTACTTC
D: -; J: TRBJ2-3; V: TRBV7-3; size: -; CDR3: CASSLIGHSTDTQYF; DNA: TGTGCCAGCAGCTTAATCGGTCATAGCACAGATACGCAGTATTTT
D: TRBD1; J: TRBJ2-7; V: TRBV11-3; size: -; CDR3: CASSRQGTEQYF; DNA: TGTGCCAGCAGCCGACAGGGCACCGAGCAGTACTTC
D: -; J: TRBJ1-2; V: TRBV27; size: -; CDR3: CASSLSGGPFYGYTF; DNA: TGTGCCAGCAGTTTATCAGGAGGTCCTTTCTATGGCTACACCTTC
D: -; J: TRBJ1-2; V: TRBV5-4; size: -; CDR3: CASSLPTGSLSYTF; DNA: TGTGCCAGCAGCTTGCCGACAGGATCCTTAAGCTACACCTTC
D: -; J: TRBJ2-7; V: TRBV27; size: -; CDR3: CASRRPEAYEQYF; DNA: TGTGCCAGCAGAAGACCGGAGGCGTACGAGCAGTACTTC
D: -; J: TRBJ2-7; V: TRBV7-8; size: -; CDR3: CASSPGSGEQYF; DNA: TGTGCCAGCAGCCCGGGTTCCGGCGAGCAGTACTTC
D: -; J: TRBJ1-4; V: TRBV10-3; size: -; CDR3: CAISESIRGTGEKLFF; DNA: TGTGCCATCAGTGAGTCGATCAGGGGTACTGGTGAAAAACTGTTTTTT
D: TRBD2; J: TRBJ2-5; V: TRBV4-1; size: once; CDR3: CASSQFVAGLKETQYF; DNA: TGCGCCAGCAGCCAATTCGTAGCGGGGTTAAAAGAGACCCAGTACTTC
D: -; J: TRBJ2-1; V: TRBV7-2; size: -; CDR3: CASSLDSHNEQFF; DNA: TGTGCCAGCAGCTTAGACTCTCACAATGAGCAGTTCTTC
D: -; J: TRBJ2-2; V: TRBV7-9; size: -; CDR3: CASSLGPLNTGELFF; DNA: TGTGCCAGCAGCTTAGGGCCTCTTAACACCGGGGAGCTGTTTTTT
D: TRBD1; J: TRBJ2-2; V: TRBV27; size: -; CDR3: CASSLQGAVTGELFF; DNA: TGTGCCAGCAGTTTGCAGGGGGCGGTCACCGGGGAGCTGTTTTTT
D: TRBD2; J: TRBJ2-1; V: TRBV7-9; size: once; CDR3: CASSPGTSGYNEQFF; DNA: TGTGCCAGCAGCCCCGGGACTAGCGGATACAATGAGCAGTTCTTC
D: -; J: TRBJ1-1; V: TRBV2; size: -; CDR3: CASVQENTEAFF; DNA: TGTGCCAGTGTCCAGGAAAACACTGAAGCTTTCTTT
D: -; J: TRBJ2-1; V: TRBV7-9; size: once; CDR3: CASSPNEQFF; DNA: TGTGCCAGCAGCCCGAATGAGCAGTTCTTC
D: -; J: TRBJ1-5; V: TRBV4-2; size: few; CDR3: CASSQASGNQPQHF; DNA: TGTGCCAGCAGCCAAGCCAGTGGCAATCAGCCCCAGCATTTT
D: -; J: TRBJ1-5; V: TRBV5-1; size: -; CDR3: CASSLTTGSNQPQHF; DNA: TGCGCCAGCAGCTTGACCACAGGTTCAAATCAGCCCCAGCATTTT
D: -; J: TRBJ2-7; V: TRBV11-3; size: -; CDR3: CASSLYLGDEQYF; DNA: TGTGCCAGCAGCCTATATTTAGGGGACGAGCAGTACTTC
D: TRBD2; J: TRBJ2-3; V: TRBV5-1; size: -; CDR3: CASSLAGPSTDTQYF; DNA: TGCGCCAGCAGCTTAGCGGGGCCTAGCACAGATACGCAGTATTTT